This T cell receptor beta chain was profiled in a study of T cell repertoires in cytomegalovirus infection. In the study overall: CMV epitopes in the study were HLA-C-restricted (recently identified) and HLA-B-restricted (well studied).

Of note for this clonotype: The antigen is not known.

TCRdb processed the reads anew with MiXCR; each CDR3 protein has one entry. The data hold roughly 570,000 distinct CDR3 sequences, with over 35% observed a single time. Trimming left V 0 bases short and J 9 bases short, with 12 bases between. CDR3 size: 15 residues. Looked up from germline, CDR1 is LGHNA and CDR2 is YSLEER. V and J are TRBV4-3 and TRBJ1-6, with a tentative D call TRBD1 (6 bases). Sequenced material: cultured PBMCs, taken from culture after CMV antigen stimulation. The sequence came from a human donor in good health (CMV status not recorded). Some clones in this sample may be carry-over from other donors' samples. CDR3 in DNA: TGCGCCAGCAGCCAAGATACAGGGTACGGTTCACCCCTCCACTTT. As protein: CASSQDTGYGSPLHF.